A selection of T cell receptor beta chains follows, all from one sample in a study of blood T cell repertoires in COVID-19. The method was immunoSEQ multiplex PCR; TCRdb's version includes in-frame clones alone and lacks a portion of them. This table has around 300,000 clones, approximately 86% appearing once. Sequencing used PBMCs or T cells enriched from blood (not recorded which). These receptors were obtained from a woman aged 25 to 39 who had recovered from COVID-19. Both conserved end residues are part of each CDR3. The size entry is marked missing in some rows and otherwise reads once, few, many or a size class.

clone_size v_call cdr3_aa
few TRBV29-1 CSVEDLEQFF
. TRBV10-3 CAISEGQGDTEAFF
few TRBV6-5 CASSLGAGYGYTF
. TRBV19 CASSLGLPYNEQFF
. TRBV6-6 CASSYTGDGSYEQYF
. TRBV21-1 CASSKKCDSHNEQFF
. TRBV13 CASSANNQPQHF
. TRBV9 CASSVGDTPTGELFF
few TRBV5-1 CASSLAGVGLMLF
. TRBV19 CASSSIPGQKSYEQYF
few TRBV4-1 CASGDRGWSTGELFF
. TRBV19 CASSIVRKETQYF
. TRBV29-1 CSVAPQRDTEAFF
. TRBV6-1 CASSEQSRTGRDTQYF
. TRBV4-1 CASSQAVDRANTEAFF
. TRBV27 CASSEVTGGRIGNQPQHF
. TRBV24-1 CATSDLQTGGQNIQYF
. TRBV6-1 CASSEDSSGANVLTF
few TRBV14 CASSPTVRGSGNEQFF
. TRBV28 CASSSTGGGYGYTF
. TRBV21-1 CASALTGTYNTEAFF
. TRBV3-1/TRBV3-2 CASSQDSGTEAFF
. TRBV6-5 CASSPSGQTEAFF
. TRBV2 CASSLGQVYQFF
once TRBV28 CASSSPPGTGEGHEQYF
. TRBV30 CAWSWDRGSDTEAFF
. TRBV18 CASSPSDLVATNEKLFF
few TRBV28 CASQWGGLKGYTF
few TRBV10-2 CASSESYKYEQYF
. TRBV3-1/TRBV3-2 CASSQDARDRVGYTF
few TRBV7-9 CASSGTGDSPLHF
. TRBV24-1 CATSDEGGGNQPQHF
. TRBV9 CASATDRGEQYF
. TRBV6-5 CASAITGTLYEKLFF
. TRBV11-1 CASSFGQRYEQFF
. TRBV5-1 CASSLEGAGSQPQHF
. TRBV7-2 CASSFGGLKNEQFF
few TRBV11-2 CASSLYPGPEANYGYTF
. TRBV27 CASRRGLGSQNIQYF
. TRBV7-2 CASSRKTDRGSNGYTF
. TRBV28 CASSSGQLFNQPQHF
. TRBV28 CASSLSGRVVYEQYF
. TRBV27 CASSSSGPWDEQFF
once TRBV9 CASSVVRDSGGIDTQYF
. TRBV5-1 CASSRSGRTVEETQYF
. TRBV6-5 CASSRDRGFQPLHF
. TRBV9 CASSESGGTDEQFF
. TRBV13 CASSLGAYGNTIYF